Presented here are 25 T cell receptor beta chains from one specimen sequenced in a study. MiXCR, applied by TCRdb to the 5' RACE reads, yields one record per CDR3 protein. The table shows 5,000 or so distinct CDR3 sequences, with roughly a third occurring only once. The sequenced sample consisted of memory CD4+ T cells sorted from blood. Described subset: memory CD4+ T cells, CD4+CD45RO+CD25-. All receptors come from a female donor with breast cancer.

Regarding this clonotype: A much larger clone is a single base away; this may be a read error. The chain recombines TRBV12-3 or TRBV12-4 with TRBJ2-2; a possible D gene is TRBD2 (5 bases). The CDR3 runs to 13 residues. Written as DNA, the CDR3 is TGTGGCAGCAGACAATCGCGGACCGGGGAGCTGTCTTTT. Its translation: CGSRQSRTGELSF.

This clonotype came up a few times. This chain connects TRBV6-5 to TRBJ1-2; D perhaps matches TRBD1 (6 bases). The ends were cut back, 3 bases at V and 4 bases at J, with 18 bases in the middle. Germline V gene data show CDR1 as MNHEY and CDR2 as SVGAGI. This CDR3 has 16 amino acids. CDR3 bases: TGTGCCAGCAGTTATTATCCAGGACAGAGGCGCTATGGCTACACCTTC. Amino acids: CASSYYPGQRRYGYTF.

This chain joins TRBV5-1 and TRBJ1-4; D may be TRBD1 (6 bases). This CDR3 contains 13 residues. V lost 4 bases to trimming and J lost 5 bases, with 9 bases between them. Germline assignment: CDR1 SGHRS and CDR2 YFSETQ. The CDR3 spells CASSPGQNEKLFF. The DNA for the CDR3 is TGCGCCAGCAGCCCCGGACAGAATGAAAAACTGTTTTTT.

Sample share makes this clonotype medium-sized. V usage is TRBV5-1 and J usage is TRBJ1-6; unclear D gene. The CDR3 loop spans 12 amino acids. Trimming took 2 bases from V and 7 from J, leaving 4 bases between them. Germline lookup yields CDR1 SGHRS and CDR2 YFSETQ. CDR3 loop: CASSFPNSPLHF. CDR3 sequence (DNA): TGCGCCAGCAGCTTTCCCAATTCACCCCTCCACTTT. Variable domain in full (rest from reference TRBV5-1 and TRBJ1-6): KAGVTQTPRYLIKTRGQQVTLSCSPISGHRSVSWYQQTPGQGLQFLFEYFSETQRNKGNFPGRFSGRQFSNSRSEMNVSTLELGDSALYLCASSFPNSPLHFGNGTRLTVT.

The CDR3 sequence: CSVRVRGNTGELFF. CDR3 coding DNA: TGCAGCGTCCGTGTCAGGGGCAACACCGGGGAGCTGTTTTTT. The chain links TRBV29-1 to TRBJ2-2, with a tentative D call TRBD1 (6 bases). Germline V gene lookup returns CDR1 SQVTM and CDR2 ANQGSEA. V was pared by 6 bases and J by 2 bases, with 13 bases between. This CDR3 is 14 amino acids long.

This clonotype was detected only a few times. The junction departs from the called germline gene at one end, perhaps through a read error. The gene calls are TRBV12-3 or TRBV12-4 and TRBJ1-3, with TRBD1 as a possible D gene (6 bases). The CDR3 totals 14 residues. The CDR3 DNA follows: TGCGCCAGCAGTTTGCCAGGGGCTGGAAACACCATATATTTT. It is translated as CASSLPGAGNTIYF.

Of note for this clonotype: A much larger clone lies a single base off, so this may be a read error. The J gene is TRBJ1-1, the V gene TRBV6-5; D is possibly TRBD1 (6 bases). CDR1 is MNHEY, CDR2 SVGAGI, per germline. The CDR3 length is 13 residues. CDR3 sequence: CASSYSRRGGALF. In DNA form, the CDR3 reads TGTGCCAGCAGTTACTCGCGCCGGGGGGGGGCTCTCTTT.

Ten or more counts support this clonotype. The chain couples TRBV29-1 to TRBJ1-1; maybe TRBD1 (5 bases). Trimming removed 6 bases from V and 8 bases from J, with 16 bases in between. The CDR3 runs to 12 residues. CDR1 SQVTM and CDR2 ANQGSEA come from the germline V gene. The CDR3 region is CSVVPTGLEAFF. CDR3 DNA: TGCAGCGTCGTCCCAACAGGACTCGAAGCTTTCTTT.

Relative to its sample, this clonotype is medium-sized (0.01 to 0.1%). The V call is TRBV6-5, the J call TRBJ1-1, with D maybe TRBD1 (6 bases). V shed 5 bases and J shed 10 bases, with 20 bases lying between them. The CDR3 contains 14 residues. CDR1 MNHEY and CDR2 SVGAGI come from the germline V gene. CDR3 in DNA: TGTGCCAGCAGTGGACTGCCCCACCAGGGGTTAGCTTTCTTT. Translated, it gives CASSGLPHQGLAFF.

The gene calls are TRBV12-3 or TRBV12-4 and TRBJ2-3, with 10 positions matching TRBD2. With 4 bases clipped from V and 6 bases from J, the junction kept 10 bases outside the gene matches. This CDR3 is 16 amino acids long. Here the CDR3 reads CASSSNLAGGADTQYF. The CDR3 nucleotides are TGTGCCAGCAGTTCGAACTTAGCGGGAGGAGCGGATACGCAGTATTTT.

This clonotype has ten or more counts. The chain carries TRBV12-3 or TRBV12-4 and TRBJ2-7; TRBD1 matches 10 bases. This CDR3 is 14 amino acids long. V dropped 5 bases and J dropped 6; count of bases not matched to a gene: 7. The CDR3 here is CASSDRDRGIEQYF. The DNA for the CDR3 is TGTGCCAGCAGTGACCGGGACAGGGGCATCGAGCAGTACTTC.

About this clonotype itself: The junction departs from germline at one end; a sequencing error may be responsible. The rearrangement joins TRBV6-6 to TRBJ2-7, with 8 bases identical to TRBD1. The CDR3 sequence is 16 residues long. CDR1 is MNHNY, CDR2 SVGAGI, per germline (reference sequence). CDR3 bases: TGTGCCAGCAGTTACGGGACAGGAGGTAAACCCTACGGGCAGCACTTC. Protein sequence: CASSYGTGGKPYGQHF.

Concerning this clonotype: This may stem from a read error, because a much larger clone lies one nucleotide away. The rearrangement joins TRBV7-2 to TRBJ2-3, with D unresolved. Trimming left V 5 bases short and J 1 base short, with 4 bases between. CDR1 and CDR2 (germline): SGHTA, FQGNSA. The CDR3 length is 12 residues. This CDR3 is CASSPGTDTQYF. As DNA, the CDR3 is TGTGCCAGCAGCCCAGGCACAGATACGCAGTATTTT.

This clonotype appeared a few times. A much larger clone sits a single nucleotide away, making a read error possible. The chain is built from TRBV5-4 and TRBJ1-1; D is unresolved. The CDR3 is 13 amino acids. Germline lookup yields CDR1 SGHNT and CDR2 YYREEE (reference sequence). The chain's CDR3 is CATSLASAEEAFF. Written as DNA, the CDR3 is TGTGCCACCAGCTTGGCCTCGGCAGAGGAAGCTTTCTTT.

This clonotype occurred a few times. This could be a read error, since a much larger clone is one nucleotide away. The chain recombines TRBV4-1 with TRBJ2-7; D gene ambiguous. Germline CDR1 is MGHRA and CDR2 is YSYEKL. V shed 4 bases and J shed 4 bases, with 14 bases lying between them. The CDR3 sequence is 14 residues long. DNA for the CDR3: TGCGCCAGCAGCCGTAAGGACGACCCGTACGAGCAGTACTTC. This gives the protein CASSRKDDPYEQYF.

The chain has TRBV29-1 and TRBJ2-7; 11 bases map to TRBD1. The length of the CDR3 is 12 residues. The J segment lost 3 bases and the V segment lost 7 bases, leaving 2 bases of the junction unmatched. Germline V lookup: CDR1 SQVTM, CDR2 ANQGSEA. The CDR3: CSAGTGGYEQYF. The CDR3 nucleotides are TGCAGCGCCGGGACAGGGGGCTACGAGCAGTACTTC.

In this sample, this clonotype is medium-sized. V is TRBV6-5 and J is TRBJ2-7; TRBD1 might be the D (6 bases). Germline V gene lookup returns CDR1 MNHEY and CDR2 SVGAGI. CDR3 length: 15 residues. V shed 5 bases and J shed 4 bases, with 18 bases lying between them. The CDR3, as DNA: TGTGCCAGCAGTACGATGCGTAACAGGGTTTACGAGCAGTACTTC. Its translation is CASSTMRNRVYEQYF.

The V gene is TRBV5-1, the J gene TRBJ1-1; TRBD1 matches 9 bases. The CDR3 runs 16 residues. V dropped 3 bases and J dropped 5; count of bases not matched to a gene: 11. Germline V CDR1 and CDR2: SGHRS, YFSETQ. CDR3 amino acids: CASSSTYRGRSTEAFF. For the CDR3, the DNA is TGCGCCAGCAGCTCAACATACAGGGGGCGAAGTACTGAAGCTTTCTTT. The entire variable domain, with the rest obtained from reference TRBV5-1 and TRBJ1-1, is as follows: KAGVTQTPRYLIKTRGQQVTLSCSPISGHRSVSWYQQTPGQGLQFLFEYFSETQRNKGNFPGRFSGRQFSNSRSEMNVSTLELGDSALYLCASSSTYRGRSTEAFFGQGTRLTVV.

The chain couples TRBV20-1 to TRBJ2-1; the match to TRBD2 covers 7 bases. Per the germline V gene, CDR1 is DFQATT and CDR2 is SNEGSKA (reference sequence). The CDR3 is made up of 15 amino acids. V lost 0 bases and J lost 4; bases outside the gene matches: 6. Here the CDR3 reads CSARDLASGYNEQFF. The DNA for the CDR3 is TGCAGTGCTAGAGATCTGGCTAGCGGATACAATGAGCAGTTCTTC.

The J gene is TRBJ2-7, the V gene TRBV20-1, with a tentative D call TRBD1 (5 bases). The CDR3 loop spans 13 amino acids. CDR1 is DFQATT and CDR2 is SNEGSKA in the germline V gene (reference sequence). Between the trimmed V and J ends, which lost 3 bases and 5 bases, there was a span of 14 bases. CDR3 loop: CSASRQGWNEQYF. In nucleotides, the CDR3 is TGCAGTGCTAGTCGCCAGGGTTGGAACGAGCAGTACTTC.

Note on this clonotype: Possible read error: a much larger clone is one base away. This chain links TRBV7-3 with TRBJ2-3; no definite D call. Germline V gene sequence: CDR1 SGHTA, CDR2 FQGTGA. Trimming stripped 5 bases from V and 6 bases from J, with 12 bases between. The CDR3 is 13 amino acids. The CDR3 region is CASSTGRGDTQYF. The CDR3 region has the DNA TGTGCCAGCAGCACCGGACGCGGTGATACGCAGTATTTT.

This clonotype is labeled as medium-sized (0.01 to 0.1%). The chain joins TRBV2 to TRBJ2-7; the D gene could be TRBD1 or TRBD2 (5 bases each). Per the germline V gene, CDR1 is SNHLY and CDR2 is FYNNEI. CDR3 size: 13 residues. V was pared by 4 bases and J by 5 bases, with 12 bases between. The CDR3 sequence is CASSVEGRDEQYF. CDR3 DNA: TGTGCCAGCAGTGTTGAGGGCAGGGACGAGCAGTACTTC.

This clonotype is categorized as medium-sized (0.01 to 0.1%). The genes are TRBV5-1 and TRBJ2-5; 7 nucleotides agree with TRBD2. From germline, CDR1 is SGHRS and CDR2 YFSETQ. After removal of 4 bases from V and 1 base from J, the junction contained 10 bases not matched to a gene. The CDR3 is 16 amino acids. CDR3 nucleotides: TGCGCCAGCAGCGTCACCGGGACTAACATCCAAGAGACCCAGTACTTC. Its protein is CASSVTGTNIQETQYF.

In regard to this clonotype: Its ends do not fully match the called genes, so a read error is possible. This chain uses TRBV7-9 with TRBJ2-7, with 7 nucleotides matching TRBD1. Per the germline V gene, CDR1 is SEHNR and CDR2 is FQNEAQ (reference sequence). This CDR3 is built from 15 residues. The DNA for the CDR3 is TGTGCCGGCAGCCCTACCAACAGGGGCTCATACGAGCAGTACTTC. Translating gives CAGSPTNRGSYEQYF.

This clonotype is medium-sized (0.01 to 0.1%) by share. The V and J genes are TRBV7-8 and TRBJ1-4; tentative D call: TRBD1 (6 bases). This CDR3 is 15 amino acids long. The germline V gene has CDR1 SGHVS and CDR2 FQNEAQ. Trimming pared 1 base from V and 5 bases from J, leaving 11 bases between. The CDR3 loop reads CASSLEQGLNEKLFF. CDR3 DNA sequence: TGTGCCAGCAGCTTAGAACAGGGACTAAATGAAAAACTGTTTTTT. The whole variable domain, filled in from reference TRBV7-8 and TRBJ1-4, reads GAGVSQSPRYKVAKRGQDVALRCDPISGHVSLFWYQQALGQGPEFLTYFQNEAQLDKSGLPSDRFFAERPEGSVSTLKIQRTQQEDSAVYLCASSLEQGLNEKLFFGSGTQLSVL.